This passage covers 24 T cell receptor beta chains from one sample sequenced in a study of T-cell memory formation after mild COVID-19. TCRdb used MiXCR to reprocess the 5' RACE reads, holding one entry per CDR3 protein. In the table there are roughly 500,000 distinct CDR3 sequences, around 21% of which are singletons. What was sequenced was PBMCs or a T cell subset sorted from them (not recorded which). The receptors originated from an adult woman who had mild COVID-19 (a few samples of this study predate the infection). Cell type and time point are not known.

This clonotype was seen more than once but under ten times. This chain connects TRBV3-1 to TRBJ2-2, with 7 bases lining up with TRBD1. With V trimmed by 3 bases and J by 7 bases, 11 bases remained unmatched. CDR3 length: 16 residues. Germline loops: CDR1 LGHDT, CDR2 YNNKEL (reference sequence). The CDR3 nucleotides are TGTGCCAGCAGCCAGCGGACAGGTCTTTACCGCGGGGAGCTGTTTTTT. Protein product: CASSQRTGLYRGELFF.

The CDR3 DNA sequence: TGTGCCAGCAGCGTAGCGGGCAGGGGGACTGAAGCTTTCTTT. This gives the protein CASSVAGRGTEAFF. The rearrangement links TRBV9 to TRBJ1-1, with TRBD1 matching 7 bases. The CDR3 length is 14 residues. V lost 0 bases to trimming and J lost 5 bases; unmatched junction nucleotides: 4. Germline CDR1 SGDLS, CDR2 YYNGEE.

This clonotype was observed a handful of times. CDR3 in DNA: TGCAGTGCTAGGCAACCGCCCCCCTACAATGAGCAGTTCTTC. Encoded protein: CSARQPPPYNEQFF. The V call is TRBV20-1, the J call TRBJ2-1; D remains unclear. The CDR3 totals 14 residues. The germline V gene encodes CDR1 DFQATT and CDR2 SNEGSKA (reference sequence). V was shortened by 3 bases and J by 2 bases, with 11 bases between the two germline ends.

The chain is built from TRBV7-9 and TRBJ2-7; D tentatively reads TRBD1 or TRBD2 (5 bases each). This CDR3 is 14 amino acids long. Germline V gene lookup returns CDR1 SEHNR and CDR2 FQNEAQ (reference sequence). V lost 4 bases and J lost 0, with 10 bases in between. CDR3 in DNA: TGTGCCAGCAGCTACGGGGACGACTCCTACGAGCAGTACTTC. Residues: CASSYGDDSYEQYF.

The J gene is TRBJ1-2, the V gene TRBV5-1; tentatively, D is TRBD1 (6 bases). V lost 5 bases to trimming and J lost 3 bases, with 14 bases between them. Per the germline V gene, CDR1 is SGHRS and CDR2 is YFSETQ. This CDR3 spans 14 amino acids. Here the CDR3 reads CASSWAGADYGYTF. CDR3 in DNA: TGCGCCAGCAGTTGGGCGGGGGCCGACTATGGCTACACCTTC.

This clonotype has at least ten counts. The chain employs TRBV30 and TRBJ1-2; maybe TRBD1 (5 bases). The CDR3 is made up of 15 amino acids. CDR1 is GTSNPN, CDR2 SVGIG, per germline (reference sequence). V was shortened by 4 bases and J by 7 bases, with 22 bases between the two germline ends. The CDR3 nucleotides are TGTGCCTGGAACCGTAAGGGAGGGGCATTGATTGGCTACACCTTC. It codes for CAWNRKGGALIGYTF.

This chain links TRBV6-2 or TRBV6-3 with TRBJ2-1; D is undetermined. Germline loops: CDR1 MNHEY, CDR2 SVGEGT. There are 16 residues in the CDR3. V lost 7 bases and J 9 bases, leaving 25 bases between the germline ends. The DNA for the CDR3 is TGTGCCAGCAACGACTTCGATCCATCAAATTCGGGTGAGCAGTTCTTC. Its translation is CASNDFDPSNSGEQFF.

This clonotype has just a few counts. J is TRBJ1-2 and V is TRBV28; the match to TRBD1 covers 7 bases. The CDR3 is made up of 16 amino acids. V gave up 3 bases and J gave up 6 bases; unmatched junction bases: 13. Germline CDR1 and CDR2: MDHEN and SYDVKM. DNA of the CDR3: TGTGCCAGCAGTTTCACCTTTACCGGGACAGACGATGGCTACACCTTC. Translation: CASSFTFTGTDDGYTF.

This chain uses TRBV12-3 or TRBV12-4 with TRBJ2-1; 13 bases match TRBD2. The CDR3 extends over 16 amino acids. After removal of 7 bases from V and 6 bases from J, the junction contained 9 bases not matched to a gene. CDR3 nucleotide sequence: TGTGCCAGCACTCCCCCCGGACTAGCGGGAGTCAATGAGCAGTTCTTC. Its protein is CASTPPGLAGVNEQFF.

This clonotype was observed a handful of times. The chain couples TRBV9 to TRBJ2-2, with D tentatively TRBD2 (6 bases). The germline gives CDR1 SGDLS, CDR2 YYNGEE. V lost 0 bases and J lost 4, with 13 bases in between. The CDR3 spans 16 residues. The chain's CDR3 is CASSVDPGVVTGELFF. In nucleotides, the CDR3 is TGTGCCAGCAGCGTAGATCCGGGGGTGGTCACCGGGGAGCTGTTTTTT. The whole variable domain, filled in from reference TRBV9 and TRBJ2-2, reads DSGVTQTPKHLITATGQRVTLRCSPRSGDLSVYWYQQSLDQGLQFLIQYYNGEERAKGNILERFSAQQFPDLHSELNLSSLELGDSALYFCASSVDPGVVTGELFFGEGSRLTVL.

The rearrangement uses TRBV12-3 or TRBV12-4 and TRBJ2-7, with TRBD2 matching over 10 bases. The CDR3 has 17 residues. V was pared by 1 base and J by 0 bases, with 6 bases of the junction left unmatched. This CDR3 is CASSLEWLAGDSYEQYF. The CDR3 DNA follows: TGTGCCAGCAGTTTAGAGTGGCTAGCGGGAGACTCCTACGAGCAGTACTTC.

The sample holds a few counts of this clonotype. V is TRBV6-2 or TRBV6-3 and J is TRBJ2-1, with 9 bases identical to TRBD1. Trimming at V came to 6 bases and at J to 0 bases, leaving 12 bases not matched to a gene. The germline V gene encodes CDR1 MNHEY and CDR2 SVGEGT. The CDR3 is made up of 18 amino acids. The CDR3 coding sequence is TGTGCCAGCAGGCCGGGACAGGGCAGATGGAGCTCCTACAATGAGCAGTTCTTC. Translated: CASRPGQGRWSSYNEQFF.

This clonotype has a handful of counts. The chain couples TRBV5-1 to TRBJ2-3; D gene ambiguous. CDR1 is SGHRS and CDR2 is YFSETQ in the germline V gene. The CDR3 covers 12 residues. Trimming shortened V by 6 bases and J by 2 bases, and 7 bases separated the two germline ends. Written as DNA, the CDR3 is TGCGCCAGCAAACTTCACACAGATACGCAGTATTTT. It codes for CASKLHTDTQYF.

V and J are TRBV20-1 and TRBJ2-5, with D perhaps TRBD1 (6 bases). This CDR3 region has 12 residues. Germline CDR1 is DFQATT and CDR2 is SNEGSKA (reference sequence). V was pared by 4 bases and J by 5 bases, with 11 bases between. The CDR3 loop is CSATGARETQYF. DNA for the CDR3: TGCAGTGCTACAGGGGCGAGGGAGACCCAGTACTTC.

The chain employs TRBV6-1 and TRBJ2-3; D perhaps matches TRBD1 (6 bases). CDR3 size: 15 residues. Germline-derived CDR1 and CDR2 are MNHNS and SASEGT. The V and J ends lost 5 bases and 0 bases respectively, with 12 bases between them. DNA for the CDR3: TGTGCCAGCAGTACCGGGACACGAAGCACAGATACGCAGTATTTT. This sequence encodes CASSTGTRSTDTQYF.

This clonotype was found a few times. The chain employs TRBV24-1 and TRBJ2-2, with D unresolved. Germline V gene data show CDR1 as KGHDR and CDR2 as SFDVKD. This CDR3 has 19 residues. Trimming removed 3 bases from V and 6 bases from J, with 25 bases in between. CDR3 protein: CATSDPGYGTTPLAGELFF. Here the CDR3 DNA reads TGTGCCACCAGTGATCCCGGGTACGGCACGACCCCCTTAGCCGGGGAGCTGTTTTTT.

The chain couples TRBV10-3 to TRBJ2-1, with 7 bases lining up with TRBD2. V trimming: 8 bases; J trimming: 6 bases; junction bases outside the gene matches: 10. CDR1 is ENHRY and CDR2 is SYGVKD in the germline V gene. The CDR3 runs to 14 residues. This CDR3 reads CAIGGLAASNEQFF. Written as DNA, the CDR3 is TGTGCCATCGGCGGCCTAGCGGCCTCCAATGAGCAGTTCTTC.

CDR3 protein: CASSLESGRYNEQFF. CDR3 nucleotide sequence: TGTGCCAGCAGCTTAGAGAGCGGGAGGTACAATGAGCAGTTCTTC. The V and J genes are TRBV7-2 and TRBJ2-1; 9 bases are a match to TRBD2. Germline CDR1 and CDR2: SGHTA and FQGNSA. The trim removed 1 base at V and 4 bases at J, leaving 2 bases unmatched. The length of the CDR3 is 15 residues.

The chain employs TRBV4-1 and TRBJ1-2; D gene ambiguous. CDR1 and CDR2 from the germline V gene are MGHRA and YSYEKL. V was clipped by 2 bases and J by 8 bases, with 18 bases between them. The CDR3 length is 15 residues. CDR3: CASSQMVGPGAGYTF. DNA for the CDR3: TGCGCCAGCAGCCAAATGGTTGGCCCCGGTGCGGGCTACACCTTC.

The chain recombines TRBV7-7 with TRBJ1-4; D not resolved. V lost 4 bases to trimming and J lost 8 bases, with 11 bases between them. CDR1 and CDR2 (germline): SSHAT, FNYEAQ (reference sequence). The CDR3 is 13 residues long. CDR3 protein: CASSSGPREKLFF. CDR3 nucleotides: TGTGCCAGCAGCTCCGGACCCCGGGAAAAACTGTTTTTT.

The chain carries TRBV6-5 and TRBJ1-2; weak D call: TRBD1 (5 bases). Germline V gene sequence: CDR1 MNHEY, CDR2 SVGAGI. V dropped 4 bases and J dropped 4 bases, with 13 bases sitting between them. The CDR3 covers 14 residues. CDR3 protein: CASSWKRGPYGYTF. For the CDR3, the DNA is TGTGCCAGCAGTTGGAAGAGGGGCCCCTATGGCTACACCTTC.

The chain recombines TRBV7-3 with TRBJ2-3; TRBD1 matches at 7 bases. Germline trimming cut 5 bases from V and 3 bases from J; bases unmatched to any gene: 5. The CDR3 extends over 14 amino acids. Germline CDR1 SGHTA, CDR2 FQGTGA. The chain's CDR3 is CASSGSTGTDTQYF. The CDR3 DNA is TGTGCCAGCAGCGGCTCGACAGGGACAGATACGCAGTATTTT.

Only a few counts were recorded for this clonotype. The chain combines TRBV6-5 with TRBJ2-7; D perhaps matches TRBD1 (8 bases). The CDR3 totals 13 residues. Germline V gene sequence: CDR1 MNHEY, CDR2 SVGAGI. The V end was cut by 7 bases, the J end by 6 bases, with 16 bases between. The CDR3 sequence: CASISTGGVEQYF. As DNA, the CDR3 is TGTGCCAGCATTTCAACAGGGGGGGTCGAGCAGTACTTC.

This clonotype was counted between two and nine times. The chain employs TRBV12-3 or TRBV12-4 and TRBJ1-2; D not certain. The CDR3 spans 11 residues. Trimming removed 6 bases from V and 5 bases from J, with 7 bases in between. Written as DNA, the CDR3 is TGTGCCAGCAGACCCGCATATGGCTACACCTTC. It encodes CASRPAYGYTF.